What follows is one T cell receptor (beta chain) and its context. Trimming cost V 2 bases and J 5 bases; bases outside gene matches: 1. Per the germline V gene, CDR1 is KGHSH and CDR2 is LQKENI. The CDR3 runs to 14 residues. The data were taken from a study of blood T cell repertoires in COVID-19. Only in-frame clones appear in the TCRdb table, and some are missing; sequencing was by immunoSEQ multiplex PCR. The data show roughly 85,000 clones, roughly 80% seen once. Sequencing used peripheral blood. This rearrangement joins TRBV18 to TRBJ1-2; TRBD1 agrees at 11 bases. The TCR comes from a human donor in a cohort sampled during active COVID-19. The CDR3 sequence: CASSPGTGGYGYTF. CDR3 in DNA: TGTGCCAGCTCACCAGGGACAGGGGGGTATGGCTACACCTTC.